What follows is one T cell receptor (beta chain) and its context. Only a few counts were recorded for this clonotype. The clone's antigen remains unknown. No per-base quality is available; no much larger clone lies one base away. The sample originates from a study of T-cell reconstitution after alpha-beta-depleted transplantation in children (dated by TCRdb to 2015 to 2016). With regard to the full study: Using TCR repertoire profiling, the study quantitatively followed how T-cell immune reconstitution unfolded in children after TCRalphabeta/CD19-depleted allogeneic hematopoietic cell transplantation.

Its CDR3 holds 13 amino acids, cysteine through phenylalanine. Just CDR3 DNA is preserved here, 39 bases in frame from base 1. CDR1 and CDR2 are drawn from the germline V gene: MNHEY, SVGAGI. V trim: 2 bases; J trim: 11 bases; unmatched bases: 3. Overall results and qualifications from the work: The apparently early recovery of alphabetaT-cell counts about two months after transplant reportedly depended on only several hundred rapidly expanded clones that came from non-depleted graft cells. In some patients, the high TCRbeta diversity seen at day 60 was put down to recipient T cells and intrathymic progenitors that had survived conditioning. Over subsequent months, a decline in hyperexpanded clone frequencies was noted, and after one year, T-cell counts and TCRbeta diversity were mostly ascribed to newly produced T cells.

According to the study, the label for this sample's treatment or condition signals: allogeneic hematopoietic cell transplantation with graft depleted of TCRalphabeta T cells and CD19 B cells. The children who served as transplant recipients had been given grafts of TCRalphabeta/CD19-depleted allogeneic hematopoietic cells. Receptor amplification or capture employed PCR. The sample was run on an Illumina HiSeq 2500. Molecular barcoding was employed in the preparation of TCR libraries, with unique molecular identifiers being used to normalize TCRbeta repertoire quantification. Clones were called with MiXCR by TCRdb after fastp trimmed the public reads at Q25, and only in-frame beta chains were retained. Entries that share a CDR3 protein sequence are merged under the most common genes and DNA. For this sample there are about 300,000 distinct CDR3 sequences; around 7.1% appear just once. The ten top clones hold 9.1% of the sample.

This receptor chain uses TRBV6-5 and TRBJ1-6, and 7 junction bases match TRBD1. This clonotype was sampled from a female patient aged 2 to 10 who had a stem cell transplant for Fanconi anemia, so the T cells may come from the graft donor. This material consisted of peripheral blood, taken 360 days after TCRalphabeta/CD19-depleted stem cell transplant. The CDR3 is CASSYRRGTPLHF. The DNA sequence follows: TGTGCCAGCAGTTACCGCAGGGGGACACCCCTCCACTTT.